Sequencing of this T cell receptor beta chain was carried out in a study of control samples from healthy donors and cancer patients. This CDR3 has 15 residues. The V gene lost 1 base and the J gene lost 7 bases, with 13 bases spanning the gap. Germline V gene lookup returns CDR1 KGHSH and CDR2 LQKENI. The method was immunoSEQ multiplex PCR; TCRdb's version includes in-frame clones alone and lacks a portion of them. The profile covers 100,000 to 150,000 clones, with 91% appearing a single time and approximately 8% taken by the ten largest. The chain carries TRBV18 and TRBJ1-4; TRBD1 is a possible D gene (5 bases). This sequence was found in a woman between 18 and 29 years old in good health. The sequenced sample consisted of blood. CDR3 loop: CASSPLGQGGEKLFF. In nucleotides, the CDR3 is TGTGCCAGCTCACCACTTGGCCAGGGTGGTGAAAAACTGTTTTTT.